The present T cell receptor (beta chain) was sequenced within a study of cytomegalovirus exposure and HLA in healthy donors. Broader study findings: Presence/absence analyses treated sequencing depth as roughly uniform across donors. CMV serostatus was the sole immune exposure information available. TCR beta V segments were, for the most part, productive about 87% or about 30% of the time in an earlier analysis. Researchers catalogued under 200 TCR beta chains as cytomegalovirus-associated.

About this clone itself: Antigen specificity is unknown.

The PCR employed 60 Vbeta primers together with 13 Jbeta primers. Generated by immunoSEQ multiplex PCR, the TCRdb table keeps only in-frame clones and is missing some. The profile covers under 200,000 clones, with around 79% appearing a single time and approximately 2.3% taken by the ten largest. CDR3 length: 13 residues. The V end was cut by 3 bases, the J end by 9 bases, with 14 bases between. Germline V lookup: CDR1 SEHNR, CDR2 FQNEAQ (reference sequence). Sequencing was done on a sample of PBMCs. The chain recombines TRBV7-9 with TRBJ1-1; weak D call: TRBD1 (6 bases). This TCR derives from a female donor in good health and CMV-seronegative. The CDR3 spells CASSFGNRDKAFF. The CDR3, as DNA: TGTGCCAGCAGCTTTGGGAACCGGGACAAAGCTTTCTTT.